These 25 T cell receptor beta chains were all obtained from the same sample, sequenced in a study of OX40 agonist ivuxolimab in advanced cancers. The data were produced by immunoSEQ multiplex PCR, yet TCRdb's version contains in-frame clones alone and is incomplete. The sample contains 70,000 to 95,000 clones, 92% of which appear only once. This specimen was CD4+ or CD8+ T cells sorted from blood, taken in a trial of the OX40 agonist ivuxolimab. These receptors were obtained from an adult with an advanced solid tumor such as melanoma, head and neck, liver or kidney cancer.

The chain joins TRBV2 to TRBJ1-4, with 10 bases fitting TRBD1. This CDR3 contains 16 residues. Germline assignment: CDR1 SNHLY and CDR2 FYNNEI. V shed 6 bases and J 7 bases; nucleotides not matched to a gene: 11. The CDR3 spells CASSLGQGRNGEKLFF. DNA of the CDR3: TGTGCCAGCAGCCTGGGACAGGGGAGGAACGGTGAAAAACTGTTTTTT. The complete variable domain, with remaining parts taken from reference TRBV2 and TRBJ1-4, reads EPEVTQTPSHQVTQMGQEVILRCVPISNHLYFYWYRQILGQKVEFLVSFYNNEISEKSEIFDDQFSVERPDGSNFTLKIRSTKLEDSAMYFCASSLGQGRNGEKLFFGSGTQLSVL.

This clone is a singleton in its sample. The V call is TRBV7-3, the J call TRBJ2-5, with D possibly being TRBD2 (5 bases). The CDR3 has 15 amino acids. Germline V gene data show CDR1 as SGHTA and CDR2 as FQGTGA. With 5 bases removed from V and 4 bases from J, the gap between germline ends came to 17 bases. The CDR3 spells CASSRSGSAAETQYF. Written as DNA, the CDR3 is TGTGCCAGCAGCCGATCGGGGAGCGCGGCAGAGACCCAGTACTTC.

This CDR3 is CASSYLPGQGDEKLFF. The CDR3 DNA reads as TGTGCCAGCAGTTACTTACCGGGACAGGGGGATGAAAAACTGTTTTTT. The chain uses TRBV6-6 and TRBJ1-4; TRBD1 matches at 11 bases. This CDR3 is 16 amino acids long. The V gene end was trimmed by 1 base and the J gene end by 6 bases; junction bases not matched to a gene: 4. CDR1 is MNHNY and CDR2 is SVGAGI in the germline V gene (reference sequence).

V is TRBV30 and J is TRBJ2-3; D call uncertain. The ends were cut back, 0 bases at V and 3 bases at J, with 7 bases in the middle. Germline CDR1 reads GTSNPN; CDR2 reads SVGIG (reference sequence). The CDR3 is made up of 13 amino acids. The CDR3: CAWSVHITDTQYF. CDR3 nucleotide sequence: TGTGCCTGGAGTGTACATATAACAGATACGCAGTATTTT. Using reference TRBV30 and TRBJ2-3 for the parts outside the CDR3, the full variable domain is SQTIHQWPATLVQPVGSPLSLECTVEGTSNPNLYWYRQAAGRGLQLLFYSVGIGQISSEVPQNLSASRPQDRQFILSSKKLLLSDSGFYLCAWSVHITDTQYFGPGTRLTVL.

The chain combines TRBV7-3 with TRBJ1-5; 7 bases map to TRBD1. The V segment lost 2 bases and the J segment 0 bases; nucleotides outside the gene matches: 19. Germline V gene lookup returns CDR1 SGHTA and CDR2 FQGTGA. This CDR3 is built from 21 residues. This chain's CDR3 is CASSLGVSEGQDLYSNQPQHF. The DNA of the CDR3 is TGTGCCAGCAGCTTAGGTGTTTCTGAAGGACAGGATCTATATAGCAATCAGCCCCAGCATTTT.

This CDR3 reads CASREIGQGHYGYTF. The CDR3 coding sequence is TGTGCCAGCAGAGAAATTGGACAGGGACACTATGGCTACACCTTC. This rearrangement joins TRBV6-5 to TRBJ1-2, with 8 bases identical to TRBD1. The V segment lost 6 bases and the J segment 3 bases; nucleotides outside the gene matches: 9. The CDR3 has 15 amino acids. The V gene's germline CDR1 is MNHEY and CDR2 SVGAGI.

A single count supports this clone. CDR3 coding DNA: TGTGCCAGTAGCCGCGCCGCGGGAGGGCCGGGGGAGCAGTACTTC. This encodes CASSRAAGGPGEQYF. The gene calls are TRBV19 and TRBJ2-7; TRBD2 aligns across 9 bases. The CDR3 length is 15 residues. Per the germline V gene, CDR1 is LNHDA and CDR2 is SQIVND (reference sequence). The V segment lost 6 bases and the J segment 7 bases; nucleotides outside the gene matches: 13.

This chain uses TRBV2 with TRBJ2-3, with D maybe TRBD2 (5 bases). Trimming cost V 3 bases and J 6 bases, with 13 bases left between them. This CDR3 has 14 amino acids. Germline loops: CDR1 SNHLY, CDR2 FYNNEI. CDR3 protein: CASSDLTRRDTQYF. The CDR3 DNA follows: TGTGCCAGCAGTGATCTAACAAGGAGGGATACGCAGTATTTT.

The chain combines TRBV19 with TRBJ2-7, with D perhaps being TRBD1 or TRBD2 (5 bases each). Per germline, CDR1 LNHDA and CDR2 SQIVND (reference sequence). V lost 5 bases and J 9 bases, leaving 14 bases between the germline ends. This CDR3 has 12 amino acids. CDR3 loop: CASSDRGVGQYF. CDR3 in DNA: TGTGCCAGTAGTGACCGAGGGGTGGGGCAGTACTTC. Full variable domain (rest looked up from reference TRBV19 and TRBJ2-7): DGGITQSPKYLFRKEGQNVTLSCEQNLNHDAMYWYRQDPGQGLRLIYYSQIVNDFQKGDIAEGYSVSREKKESFPLTVTSAQKNPTAFYLCASSDRGVGQYFGPGTRLTVT.

The rearrangement uses TRBV5-1 and TRBJ1-3; D gene unclear. Germline-derived CDR1 and CDR2 are SGHRS and YFSETQ. This CDR3 spans 13 amino acids. V lost 4 bases, J lost 4 bases, and 9 bases lay in between. The CDR3 DNA reads TGCGCCAGCAGCGTGACTCCGGGAAACACCATATATTTT. This sequence encodes CASSVTPGNTIYF.

The genes are TRBV6-1 and TRBJ1-3; no clear D gene. This CDR3 comprises 12 residues. Germline CDR1 MNHNS, CDR2 SASEGT. The V and J ends lost 3 bases and 6 bases respectively, with 6 bases between them. As DNA, the CDR3 is TGTGCCAGCAGTGAGCGAGAAAACACCATATATTTT. Translated: CASSERENTIYF.

The sample holds a few counts of this clone. This chain joins TRBV29-1 and TRBJ1-1; D ambiguous. V was clipped by 1 base and J by 0 bases, with 12 bases between them. CDR1 and CDR2 from the germline V gene are SQVTM and ANQGSEA. This CDR3 is built from 15 residues. This chain's CDR3 is CSVEAPPAMNTEAFF. The CDR3 DNA reads as TGCAGCGTTGAAGCCCCGCCGGCTATGAACACTGAAGCTTTCTTT.

V is TRBV5-5 and J is TRBJ1-5; D is uncertain. The V gene's germline CDR1 is SGHKS and CDR2 YYEKEE (reference sequence). With 3 bases removed from V and 0 bases from J, the gap between germline ends came to 7 bases. The CDR3 has 14 amino acids. CDR3 loop: CASSSVNSNQPQHF. The CDR3 DNA follows: TGTGCCAGCAGCTCGGTTAATAGCAATCAGCCCCAGCATTTT.

The chain combines TRBV18 with TRBJ1-1, with D possibly TRBD1 on 5 matching bases. CDR1 KGHSH and CDR2 LQKENI come from the germline V gene. This CDR3 contains 12 residues. V gave up 5 bases and J gave up 3 bases, with 7 bases separating them. CDR3 nucleotides: TGTGCCAGCTCAGTCAGGGACACTGAAGCTTTCTTT. This sequence encodes CASSVRDTEAFF.

V usage is TRBV5-5 and J usage is TRBJ2-5, with TRBD2 as a possible D gene (6 bases). This CDR3 region has 17 residues. V shed 0 bases and J shed 2 bases, with 17 bases lying between them. Germline V gene sequence: CDR1 SGHKS, CDR2 YYEKEE (reference sequence). The CDR3 loop reads CASSLGFLAGGQETQYF. CDR3 nucleotides: TGTGCCAGCAGCTTGGGATTTTTAGCCGGGGGACAAGAGACCCAGTACTTC.

This clone was recorded once. The J gene is TRBJ2-5, the V gene TRBV11-2, with 8 bases that match TRBD1. With V trimmed by 5 bases and J by 7 bases, 6 bases remained unmatched. CDR1 is SGHAT, CDR2 FQNNGV, per germline. This CDR3 contains 13 residues. In DNA form, the CDR3 reads TGTGCCAGCAGCCCGGACAGGGATGGGACCCAGTACTTC. Protein: CASSPDRDGTQYF.

A single count supports this clone. The chain is built from TRBV11-2 and TRBJ1-4; D unclear. The CDR3 has 14 amino acids. Deletions cut 2 bases from V and 4 bases from J, with 8 bases between. Germline CDR1 SGHAT, CDR2 FQNNGV. CDR3 protein: CASSLPAINEKLFF. CDR3 in DNA: TGTGCCAGCAGCTTACCAGCAATTAATGAAAAACTGTTTTTT.

The rearrangement links TRBV2 to TRBJ2-7; 13 bases map to TRBD2. V lost 6 bases to trimming and J lost 6 bases; unmatched junction nucleotides: 5. This CDR3 is 14 amino acids long. Germline V lookup: CDR1 SNHLY, CDR2 FYNNEI. As DNA, the CDR3 is TGTGCCAGCAGAGAACTAGCGGGAGGGACCGAGCAGTACTTC. Amino acids: CASRELAGGTEQYF.

The gene calls are TRBV30 and TRBJ2-7; 11 nucleotides agree with TRBD2. J was trimmed by 2 bases and V by 2 bases; bases with no gene match: 2. The CDR3 is made up of 14 amino acids. Germline assignment: CDR1 GTSNPN and CDR2 SVGIG (reference sequence). This CDR3 is CAWSPGLAAYEQYF. DNA of the CDR3: TGTGCCTGGAGTCCGGGACTAGCGGCCTACGAGCAGTACTTC. Complete variable domain (other parts from reference TRBV30 and TRBJ2-7): SQTIHQWPATLVQPVGSPLSLECTVEGTSNPNLYWYRQAAGRGLQLLFYSVGIGQISSEVPQNLSASRPQDRQFILSSKKLLLSDSGFYLCAWSPGLAAYEQYFGPGTRLTVT.

This clone appeared once. The chain uses TRBV6-1 and TRBJ2-5; 8 bases agree with TRBD2. The CDR3 sequence is 15 residues long. Germline-derived CDR1 and CDR2 are MNHNS and SASEGT. The V gene end was trimmed by 2 bases and the J gene end by 5 bases; junction bases not matched to a gene: 7. CDR3 amino acids: CASSELSGSGETQYF. In DNA form, the CDR3 reads TGTGCCAGCAGTGAATTAAGCGGGAGTGGGGAGACCCAGTACTTC.

This clone was seen only a few times. An end of the junction differs from the germline gene, which may be a read error. The gene calls are TRBV7-7 and TRBJ2-2; the D gene is possibly TRBD2 (5 bases). Germline V gene lookup returns CDR1 SSHAT and CDR2 FNYEAQ (reference sequence). The CDR3 spans 14 residues. The CDR3 region is CASSRTSSTGELFF. In nucleotides, the CDR3 is TGTGCTAGCAGCCGCACTAGTTCCACCGGGGAGCTGTTTTTT. Based on the CDR3 plus reference TRBV7-7 and TRBJ2-2, the full variable domain is GAGVSQSPRYKVTKRGQDVTLRCDPISSHATLYWYQQALGQGPEFLTYFNYEAQPDKSGLPSDRFSAERPEGSISTLTIQRTEQRDSAMYRCASSRTSSTGELFFGEGSRLTVL.

A single count supports this clone. V and J are TRBV7-2 and TRBJ2-5; D may be TRBD1 (6 bases). The germline CDR1 and CDR2 sequences are SGHTA and FQGNSA. The CDR3 runs to 14 residues. Deletions cut 5 bases from V and 3 bases from J, with 13 bases between. CDR3 DNA: TGTGCCAGCAGCCCCGGGACAAGGAAAGAGACCCAGTACTTC. Translated, it gives CASSPGTRKETQYF. The full variable domain, rest sourced from reference TRBV7-2 and TRBJ2-5, is GAGVSQSPSNKVTEKGKDVELRCDPISGHTALYWYRQSLGQGLEFLIYFQGNSAPDKSGLPSDRFSAERTGGSVSTLTIQRTQQEDSAVYLCASSPGTRKETQYFGPGTRLLVL.

Here the CDR3 DNA reads TGTGCCAGTCTACCTTATAGCAATCAGCCCCAGCATTTT. Its translation is CASLPYSNQPQHF. The rearrangement joins TRBV28 to TRBJ1-5, with no clear D. V was trimmed by 9 bases and J by 0 bases, leaving 9 bases between them. The germline V gene has CDR1 MDHEN and CDR2 SYDVKM. This CDR3 comprises 13 residues.

The chain employs TRBV5-8 and TRBJ2-7, with D perhaps matching TRBD1 (6 bases). Looked up from germline, CDR1 is SGHTS and CDR2 is YDEGEE. The CDR3 extends over 12 amino acids. V lost 3 bases and J 3 bases, leaving 7 bases between the germline ends. The CDR3 DNA sequence: TGTGCCAGCAGCTGGGACATCTACGAGCAGTACTTC. Its translation is CASSWDIYEQYF.

CDR3 bases: TGTGCCAGCAGGGGACTAGCGGGAGGCTATGAGCAGTTCTTC. This gives the protein CASRGLAGGYEQFF. The chain combines TRBV6-1 with TRBJ2-1, with 15 bases lining up with TRBD2. The CDR3 length is 14 residues. CDR1 MNHNS and CDR2 SASEGT come from the germline V gene. V lost 6 bases and J lost 8; bases outside the gene matches: 2.